The present TCR beta chain was sequenced within a study of shared clonotypes between healthy human individuals. Study outcomes and limitations: Estimated richness was generally greater in naive than memory subsets.

V lost 7 bases and J 1 base, leaving 7 bases between the germline ends. This CDR3 is 13 amino acids long. The V gene's germline CDR1 is LNHDA and CDR2 SQIVND (reference sequence). Adults of Caucasian background living in Nashville, Tennessee made up all donors. Genomic DNA (from each subset) was split evenly across several immunoSEQ plates. The sorted-subset replicate PCRs were given about 210 ng DNA, which is approximately 30,000 T cell genomes. The data were produced by immunoSEQ multiplex PCR, yet TCRdb's version contains in-frame clones alone and is incomplete. Of about a million clones in the sample, roughly 80% are singletons; the top ten hold approximately 1.5%. This clone was observed a few times. The antigen remains unidentified.

The gene calls are TRBV19 and TRBJ2-2; D call uncertain. This TCR was recovered from a man between 18 and 35 years old in good health. Sequenced: memory CD4+ T cells sorted from blood. Subset here: CD45RA-negative fraction. CDR3 nucleotides: TGTGCCAGTACGTGGCAGAACACCGGGGAGCTGTTTTTT. Its protein is CASTWQNTGELFF.